This T cell receptor (beta chain) was sequenced for a study of tumor-infiltrating lymphocytes in primary liver carcinoma. The overall study: Patients of both sexes were 30 to 69 years old. Samples gave roughly 3.5 to 7.5 million productive TCRbeta reads, similar across tissue types. Between 4.2 and 10 cm across, the tumors were all of stage T1-T3 N0M0. Findings and caveats of the study: Against blood, tumors held a significantly higher top-250-clone fraction (p = 0.039).

Alongside blood RNA obtained from unsorted whole blood, germline DNA was also extracted. About this clonotype: Antigen: not known.

CDR3 size: 14 residues. Per germline, CDR1 SGHDN and CDR2 FVKESK. Making TCR beta cDNA involved around 500 ng total RNA and a constant-region primer. Employing slightly modified ARM-PCR, three nested multiplex PCR rounds were run, and these gave rise to the TCR beta libraries. PCR rounds one and two used TRBV1-TRBV30 forward primers with a C-beta reverse primer for about 9 cycles each. A single record per CDR3 protein comes from TCRdb applying MiXCR to the multiplex PCR reads. The sample lists about 200,000 distinct CDR3 sequences; 65% were seen once. The source is a woman aged 55-69 years with primary liver carcinoma and hepatitis B virus infection. V usage is TRBV14 and J usage is TRBJ2-7, with D unresolved. Sequenced material: peripheral blood. CDR3 DNA sequence: TGTACCAACAGCCAGGAGCTTAGCTCCTACGAGCAGTACTTC. This sequence encodes CTNSQELSSYEQYF.